This TCR beta chain derives from a study of CD8 T cells in Susac syndrome. Random hexamers were used to reverse transcribe the RNA input (about 0.5 to 1 ug). TCRdb processed the immunoSEQ multiplex PCR reads anew with MiXCR; each CDR3 protein has one entry. The sample includes some 120,000 distinct CDR3 sequences, nearly 95% of them seen just once. V was clipped by 5 bases and J by 8 bases, with 11 bases between them. Germline CDR1 is SNHLY and CDR2 is FYNNEI. The CDR3 totals 12 residues. The TCR was taken from a human donor in good health. The chain employs TRBV2 and TRBJ2-3; D gene ambiguous. The specimen sequenced was CD4+ T cells from PBMCs. CDR3 residues: CASSPNMLTQYF. As DNA, the CDR3 is TGTGCCAGCAGTCCCAATATGCTTACGCAGTATTTT.